Presented here are 19 T cell receptor beta chains from one specimen sequenced in a study of T cells in Graves' hyperthyroidism and ophthalmopathy (dated by TCRdb to about 2019). Library generation was performed with multiplex PCR. The sequencer was an Illumina HiSeq 2000. The TCR beta CDR3 regions were amplified from RNA transcripts. The TCR CDR3 was subjected to a first round of RT-PCR using the HTBI primer set and the Qiagen OneStep RT-PCR kit. TCRdb reprocessing: public reads trimmed at Q25 with fastp, clones called with MiXCR, in-frame beta chains kept. Merged by CDR3 protein, the rows form single entries marked with the most common genes and DNA. The sample records 500,000 to 650,000 distinct CDR3 sequences, 46% of which are singletons. Of the sample, 44% is held by the ten largest clones. Sequenced: peripheral blood or thyroid tissue (not recorded which). Receptors originate from an adult woman with Graves' disease, either hyperthyroidism or ophthalmopathy (not recorded which).

The rearrangement uses TRBV5-1 and TRBJ1-6; unclear D gene. Germline V CDR1 and CDR2: SGHRS, YFSETQ. This CDR3 region has 16 residues. V shed 4 bases and J shed 8 bases, with 19 bases lying between them. CDR3 sequence (DNA): TGCGCCAGCAGCCAGCGAGAGGCGAATCCCGATTCACCCCTCCACTTT. Protein: CASSQREANPDSPLHF.

The rearrangement joins TRBV15 to TRBJ1-5; D possibly corresponds to TRBD1 (5 bases). The ends were cut back, 3 bases at V and 4 bases at J, with 10 bases in the middle. The CDR3 is 14 residues long. Germline CDR1 reads LNHNV; CDR2 reads YYDKDF (reference sequence). The CDR3 DNA reads TGTGCCACCAGCAGCCAAGACAGAAATCAGCCCCAGCATTTT. It specifies CATSSQDRNQPQHF. Supplemented by reference TRBV15 and TRBJ1-5, the full variable domain reads DAMVIQNPRYQVTQFGKPVTLSCSQTLNHNVMYWYQQKSSQAPKLLFHYYDKDFNNEADTPDNFQSRRPNTSFCFLDIRSPGLGDTAMYLCATSSQDRNQPQHFGDGTRLSIL.

With respect to this clonotype: Compared with germline, one end of the junction differs, possibly owing to a read error. The rearrangement uses TRBV28 and TRBJ1-4, with TRBD1 identical over 7 bases. CDR1 is MDHEN, CDR2 SYDVKM, per germline. This CDR3 region has 10 residues. The CDR3 spells CASSSGQTIF. The CDR3 DNA reads TGTGCCAGCAGTTCGGGACAGACGATTTTT.

The chain combines TRBV7-6 with TRBJ2-7; possible D gene TRBD2, 5 bases. This CDR3 region has 14 residues. The germline gives CDR1 SGHVS, CDR2 FNYEAQ. V lost 1 base and J lost 5, with 12 bases in between. CDR3 residues: CASSLGVREDEQYF. The DNA of the CDR3 is TGTGCCAGCAGCTTAGGTGTGAGGGAAGACGAGCAGTACTTC. The whole variable domain, remainder taken from reference TRBV7-6 and TRBJ2-7, is GAGVSQSPRYKVTKRGQDVALRCDPISGHVSLYWYRQALGQGPEFLTYFNYEAQQDKSGLPNDRFSAERPEGSISTLTIQRTEQRDSAMYRCASSLGVREDEQYFGPGTRLTVT.

This clonotype showed up many times. Relative to the germline gene, one junction end is altered; a read error may explain this. The chain uses TRBV7-7 and TRBJ2-5; 10 bases line up with TRBD2. The CDR3 extends over 15 amino acids. Germline V CDR1 and CDR2: SSHAT, FNYEAQ (reference sequence). CDR3 amino acids: CASSGGLAESETQYF. CDR3 in DNA: TGTGCTAGCAGCGGCGGACTAGCGGAGTCAGAGACCCAGTACTTC.

The table lists this clonotype with a few counts. The rearrangement joins TRBV2 to TRBJ2-7, with TRBD1 matching 7 bases. Germline V gives CDR1 SNHLY, CDR2 FYNNEI. CDR3 length equals 14 residues. Trimming took 6 bases from V and 0 from J; bases not matched to a gene: 5. CDR3 nucleotide sequence: TGTGCCAGCAGAACAGGGGCTTACTCCTACGAGCAGTACTTC. This translates into CASRTGAYSYEQYF.

The J gene is TRBJ1-1, the V gene TRBV9; D might be TRBD1 (6 bases). V was pared by 0 bases and J by 6 bases, with 12 bases between. Per the germline V gene, CDR1 is SGDLS and CDR2 is YYNGEE. The CDR3 runs 14 residues. The CDR3 sequence: CASSVALGAPEAFF. CDR3 DNA: TGTGCCAGCAGCGTAGCTCTGGGGGCCCCTGAAGCTTTCTTT.

The CDR3: CASSLVFGGAYEQYF. In DNA, the CDR3 is TGTGCCAGCAGCTTAGTATTCGGGGGGGCCTACGAGCAGTACTTC. The J gene is TRBJ2-7, the V gene TRBV11-2, with TRBD2 matching over 8 bases. This CDR3 contains 15 residues. The V gene end was trimmed by 1 base and the J gene end by 2 bases; junction bases not matched to a gene: 4. Germline V gene lookup returns CDR1 SGHAT and CDR2 FQNNGV.

V gene TRBV10-3 combines with J gene TRBJ1-1, with TRBD1 matching 9 bases. Germline V lookup: CDR1 ENHRY, CDR2 SYGVKD. The CDR3 runs 15 residues. V dropped 6 bases and J dropped 5; count of bases not matched to a gene: 10. The CDR3 protein is CAIRHYRGLGTEAFF. The CDR3 coding sequence is TGTGCCATCAGGCACTACAGGGGGCTTGGAACTGAAGCTTTCTTT.

The V and J genes are TRBV7-2 and TRBJ1-1; tentative D call: TRBD1 (5 bases). Trimming removed 6 bases at V and 1 base at J, with 12 bases between. CDR3 length: 14 amino acids. Per the germline V gene, CDR1 is SGHTA and CDR2 is FQGNSA. The CDR3 DNA sequence: TGTGCCAGCAGAAGCTTAAGGGGGAACACTGAAGCTTTCTTT. Its translation is CASRSLRGNTEAFF. Full variable domain (remainder filled in from reference TRBV7-2 and TRBJ1-1): GAGVSQSPSNKVTEKGKDVELRCDPISGHTALYWYRQSLGQGLEFLIYFQGNSAPDKSGLPSDRFSAERTGGSVSTLTIQRTQQEDSAVYLCASRSLRGNTEAFFGQGTRLTVV.

The table lists this clonotype with many counts. The chain couples TRBV9 to TRBJ2-2; 8 positions match TRBD2. Germline CDR1 SGDLS, CDR2 YYNGEE. V lost 0 bases, J lost 6 bases, and 4 bases stayed unmatched. The CDR3 consists of 15 residues. Here the CDR3 reads CASSVAPGGAGELFF. For the CDR3, the DNA is TGTGCCAGCAGCGTAGCTCCCGGGGGGGCCGGGGAGCTGTTTTTT.

In its sample, this clonotype was seen many times. The V and J genes are TRBV4-2 and TRBJ1-4; D is unclear. Germline CDR1 is LGHNA and CDR2 is YNFKEQ. There are 15 residues in the CDR3. The V gene lost 0 bases and the J gene lost 0 bases, with 5 bases spanning the gap. CDR3 sequence: CASSQEDATNEKLFF. CDR3 sequence (DNA): TGTGCCAGCAGCCAAGAAGATGCAACTAATGAAAAACTGTTTTTT.

This clonotype appeared once. An end of the junction differs from the germline gene, which may be a read error. V gene TRBV29-1 combines with J gene TRBJ2-7; 10 nucleotides match TRBD2. The germline gives CDR1 SQVTM, CDR2 ANQGSEA. This CDR3 region has 13 residues. CDR3 DNA: TGCAGCTTAGCCGAAGCGGGAGGGTACGGGCAGTACTTC. Its protein product is CSLAEAGGYGQYF.

The rearrangement joins TRBV9 to TRBJ1-1; D call uncertain. The V gene lost 0 bases and the J gene lost 5 bases, with 8 bases spanning the gap. The germline CDR1 and CDR2 sequences are SGDLS and YYNGEE. The CDR3 has 13 residues. The CDR3 loop reads CASSVDSGTEAFF. The CDR3 DNA sequence: TGTGCCAGCAGCGTAGATAGTGGAACTGAAGCTTTCTTT.

As DNA, the CDR3 is TGTGCCAGCAGTTCGGACAGGGGAGGAAACACCATATATTTT. Protein: CASSSDRGGNTIYF. J is TRBJ1-3 and V is TRBV7-8; 9 bases map to TRBD1. The length of the CDR3 is 14 residues. Germline V gene lookup returns CDR1 SGHVS and CDR2 FQNEAQ. The J segment lost 4 bases and the V segment lost 6 bases, leaving 4 bases of the junction unmatched.

The CDR3 here is CASSLGKREQYF. The CDR3, as DNA: TGCGCCAGCAGTCTGGGGAAGCGAGAGCAGTACTTC. The V gene is TRBV10-2, the J gene TRBJ2-7; no firm D call. Germline V CDR1 and CDR2: WSHSY, SAAADI. V lost 5 bases, J lost 7 bases, and 12 bases lay in between. This CDR3 is built from 12 residues.

Concerning this clonotype: At one end the junction does not follow the germline gene, possibly because of a read error. This chain joins TRBV13 and TRBJ1-1; D is possibly TRBD1 (6 bases). Germline loops: CDR1 PRHDT, CDR2 FYEKMQ (reference sequence). This CDR3 has 17 amino acids. The CDR3 reads CASILGGRGEMNTEAFF. Written as DNA, the CDR3 is TGTGCCAGCATCTTAGGGGGGAGGGGGGAAATGAACACTGAAGCTTTCTTT.

The J gene is TRBJ1-2, the V gene TRBV29-1; D gene ambiguous. CDR1 is SQVTM and CDR2 is ANQGSEA in the germline V gene. The CDR3 has 11 residues. Trimming removed 5 bases from V and 2 bases from J, with 6 bases in between. The CDR3 spells CSVSANYGYTF. The CDR3 DNA follows: TGCAGCGTTTCGGCAAACTATGGCTACACCTTC.

This clonotype was seen just once. The J gene is TRBJ2-1, the V gene TRBV29-1; D is unresolved. The ends were cut back, 0 bases at V and 12 bases at J, with 9 bases in the middle. Germline values: CDR1 SQVTM, CDR2 ANQGSEA. The length of the CDR3 is 11 residues. The CDR3 loop is CSVEDEPVQFF. CDR3 DNA sequence: TGCAGCGTTGAAGATGAGCCAGTGCAGTTCTTC.